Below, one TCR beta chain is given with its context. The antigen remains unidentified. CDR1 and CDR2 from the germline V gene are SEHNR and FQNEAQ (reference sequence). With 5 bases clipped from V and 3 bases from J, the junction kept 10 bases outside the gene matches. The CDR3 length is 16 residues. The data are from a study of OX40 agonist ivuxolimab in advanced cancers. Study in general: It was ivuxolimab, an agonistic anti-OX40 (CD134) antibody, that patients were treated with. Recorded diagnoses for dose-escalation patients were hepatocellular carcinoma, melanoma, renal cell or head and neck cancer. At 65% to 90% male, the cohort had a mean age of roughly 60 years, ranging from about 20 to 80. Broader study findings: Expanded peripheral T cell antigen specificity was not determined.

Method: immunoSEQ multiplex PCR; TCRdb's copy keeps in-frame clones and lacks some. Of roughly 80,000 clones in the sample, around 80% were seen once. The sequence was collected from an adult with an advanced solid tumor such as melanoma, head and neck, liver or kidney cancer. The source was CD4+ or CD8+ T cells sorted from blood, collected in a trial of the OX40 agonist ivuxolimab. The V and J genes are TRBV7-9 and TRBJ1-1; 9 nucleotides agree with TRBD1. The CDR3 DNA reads TGTGCCAGCAGCGATACAGGGGGCGGCTTTGACACTGAAGCTTTCTTT. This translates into CASSDTGGGFDTEAFF.